This entry describes one T cell receptor (beta chain). Patients with other autoimmune diseases, uncontrolled infections, pregnancy or lactation were excluded. The data originate from a study of Graves' ophthalmopathy and Graves' hyperthyroidism. For the study at large: No treatment had been given when peripheral blood was collected at initial diagnosis.

The germline V gene encodes CDR1 KGHSH and CDR2 LQKENI. CDR3 size: 13 residues. The V and J ends lost 3 bases and 2 bases respectively, with 8 bases between them. RNA transcripts served as template for amplifying TCR beta CDR3 sequences. The library came from an HTBI-primed first-round RT-PCR and a second-round multiplex PCR. Each CDR3 protein gets one entry after TCRdb re-called the multiplex PCR reads with MiXCR. The table shows a few hundred thousand distinct CDR3 sequences, with roughly 21% occurring only once. Sequenced: peripheral blood. V gene TRBV18 combines with J gene TRBJ2-7, with D unclear. The receptor was derived from a woman aged 18-35 years with stable Graves' hyperthyroidism. CDR3 nucleotide sequence: TGTGCCAGCTCACCCACTAATCCCTACGAGCAGTACTTC. Its translation is CASSPTNPYEQYF.